The clone carrying this T cell receptor beta chain was found once. This entry comes from a study of blood T cell repertoires in COVID-19. In the study overall: Both acute and convalescent COVID-19 samples were obtained from the United States, Italy and Spain.

V shed 2 bases and J 5 bases; nucleotides not matched to a gene: 3. The CDR3 sequence is 14 residues long. Germline CDR1 KGHSH, CDR2 LQKENI. The method was immunoSEQ multiplex PCR; TCRdb's version includes in-frame clones alone and lacks a portion of them. The data contain over 85,000 clones, more than 75% of them seen just once; the ten biggest clones take up approximately 1%. Sample: peripheral blood. The source is a human donor in a cohort sampled during active COVID-19. This rearrangement joins TRBV18 to TRBJ1-2; 9 positions agree with TRBD1. The CDR3 DNA is TGTGCCAGCTCACCAACCGGACAGGGGTATGGCTACACCTTC. Encoded protein: CASSPTGQGYGYTF.